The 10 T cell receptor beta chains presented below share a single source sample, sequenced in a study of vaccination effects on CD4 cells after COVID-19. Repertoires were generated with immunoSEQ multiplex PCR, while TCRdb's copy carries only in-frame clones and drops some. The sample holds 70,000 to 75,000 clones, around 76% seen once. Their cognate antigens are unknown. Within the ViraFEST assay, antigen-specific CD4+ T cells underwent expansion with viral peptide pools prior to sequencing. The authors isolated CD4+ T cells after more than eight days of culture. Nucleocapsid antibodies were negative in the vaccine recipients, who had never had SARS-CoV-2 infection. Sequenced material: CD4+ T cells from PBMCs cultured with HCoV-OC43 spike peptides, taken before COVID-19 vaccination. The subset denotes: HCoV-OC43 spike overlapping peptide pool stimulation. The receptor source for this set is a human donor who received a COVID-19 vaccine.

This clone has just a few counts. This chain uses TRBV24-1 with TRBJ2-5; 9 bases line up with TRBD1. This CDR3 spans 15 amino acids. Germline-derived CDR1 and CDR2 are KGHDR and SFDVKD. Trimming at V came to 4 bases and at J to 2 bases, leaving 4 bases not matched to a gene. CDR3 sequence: CATSDPGQGQETQYF. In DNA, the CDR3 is TGTGCCACCAGTGACCCTGGACAGGGGCAAGAGACCCAGTACTTC.

In DNA form, the CDR3 reads TGTGCCAGCAGTTACGGACAGGACGCTATCGGCTACACCTTC. This translates into CASSYGQDAIGYTF. The genes are TRBV6-5 and TRBJ1-2, with 7 bases aligning to TRBD1. The CDR3 totals 14 residues. The J segment lost 8 bases and the V segment lost 2 bases, leaving 8 bases of the junction unmatched. Germline V gene data show CDR1 as MNHEY and CDR2 as SVGAGI.

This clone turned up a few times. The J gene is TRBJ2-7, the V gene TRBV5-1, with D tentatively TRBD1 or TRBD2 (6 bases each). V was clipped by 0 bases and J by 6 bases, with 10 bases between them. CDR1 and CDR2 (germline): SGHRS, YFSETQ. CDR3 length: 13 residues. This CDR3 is CASSLVEGGEQYV. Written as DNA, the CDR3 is TGCGCCAGCAGCTTGGTAGAGGGGGGCGAGCAGTACGTC.

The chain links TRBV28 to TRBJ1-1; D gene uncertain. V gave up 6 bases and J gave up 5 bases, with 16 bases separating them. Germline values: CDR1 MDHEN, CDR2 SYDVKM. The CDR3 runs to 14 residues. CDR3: CASRIGSGSTEAFF. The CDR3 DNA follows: TGTGCCAGCAGAATCGGTAGTGGGAGTACTGAAGCTTTCTTT. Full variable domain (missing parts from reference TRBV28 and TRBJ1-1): DVKVTQSSRYLVKRTGEKVFLECVQDMDHENMFWYRQDPGLGLRLIYFSYDVKMKEKGDIPEGYSVSREKKERFSLILESASTNQTSMYLCASRIGSGSTEAFFGQGTRLTVV.

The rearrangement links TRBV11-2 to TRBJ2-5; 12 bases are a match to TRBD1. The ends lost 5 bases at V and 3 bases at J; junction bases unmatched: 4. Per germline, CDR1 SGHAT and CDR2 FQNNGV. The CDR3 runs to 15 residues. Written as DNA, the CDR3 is TGTGCCAGCAGCATCGGGACAGGGGGCGAAGAGACCCAGTACTTC. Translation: CASSIGTGGEETQYF.

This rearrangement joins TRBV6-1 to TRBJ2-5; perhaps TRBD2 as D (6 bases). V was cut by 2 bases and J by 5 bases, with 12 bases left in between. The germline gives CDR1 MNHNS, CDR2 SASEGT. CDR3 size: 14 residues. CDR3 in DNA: TGTGCCAGCAGTGAACGGCCCGGAGGGGAGACCCAGTACTTC. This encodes CASSERPGGETQYF.

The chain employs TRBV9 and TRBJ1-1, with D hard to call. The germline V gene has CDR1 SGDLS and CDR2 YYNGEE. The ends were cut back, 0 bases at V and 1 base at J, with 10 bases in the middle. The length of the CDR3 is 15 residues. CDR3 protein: CASSVVEKPNTEAFF. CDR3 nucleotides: TGTGCCAGCAGCGTAGTGGAGAAACCGAACACTGAAGCTTTCTTT. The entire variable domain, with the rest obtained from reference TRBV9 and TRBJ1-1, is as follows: DSGVTQTPKHLITATGQRVTLRCSPRSGDLSVYWYQQSLDQGLQFLIQYYNGEERAKGNILERFSAQQFPDLHSELNLSSLELGDSALYFCASSVVEKPNTEAFFGQGTRLTVV.

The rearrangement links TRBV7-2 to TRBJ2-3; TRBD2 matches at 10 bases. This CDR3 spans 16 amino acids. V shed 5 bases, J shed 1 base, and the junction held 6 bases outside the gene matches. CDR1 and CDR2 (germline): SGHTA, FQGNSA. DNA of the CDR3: TGTGCCAGCAGCCCGGTAGCGGGGGGTCGCACAGATACGCAGTATTTT. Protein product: CASSPVAGGRTDTQYF.

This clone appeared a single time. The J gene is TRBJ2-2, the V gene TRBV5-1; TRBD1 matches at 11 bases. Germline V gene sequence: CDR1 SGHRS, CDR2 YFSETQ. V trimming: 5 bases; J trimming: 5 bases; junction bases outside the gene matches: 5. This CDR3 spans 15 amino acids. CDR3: CASRAGTGGTGELFF. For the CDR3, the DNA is TGCGCCAGCAGGGCCGGGACAGGGGGTACCGGGGAGCTGTTTTTT.

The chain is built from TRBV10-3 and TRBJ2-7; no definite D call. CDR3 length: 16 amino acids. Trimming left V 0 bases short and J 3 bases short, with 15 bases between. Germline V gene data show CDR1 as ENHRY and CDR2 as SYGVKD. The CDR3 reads CAISESFPGGGYEQYV. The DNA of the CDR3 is TGTGCCATCAGTGAGTCTTTTCCTGGCGGCGGCTACGAGCAGTACGTC.